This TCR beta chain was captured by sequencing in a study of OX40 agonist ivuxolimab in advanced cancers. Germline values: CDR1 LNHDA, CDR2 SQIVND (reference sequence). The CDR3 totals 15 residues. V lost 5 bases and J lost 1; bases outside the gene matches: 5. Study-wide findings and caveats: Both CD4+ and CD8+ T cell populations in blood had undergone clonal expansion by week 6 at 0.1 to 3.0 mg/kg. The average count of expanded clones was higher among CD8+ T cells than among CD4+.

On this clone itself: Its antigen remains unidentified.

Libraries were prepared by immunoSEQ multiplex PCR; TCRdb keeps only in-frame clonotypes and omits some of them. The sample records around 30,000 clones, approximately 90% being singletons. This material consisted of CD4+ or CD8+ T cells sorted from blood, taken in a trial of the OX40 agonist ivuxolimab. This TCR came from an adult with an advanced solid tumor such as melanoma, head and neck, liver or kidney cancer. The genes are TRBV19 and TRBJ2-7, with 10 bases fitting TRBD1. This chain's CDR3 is CASSHPGQGSYEQYF. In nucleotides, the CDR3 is TGTGCCAGTAGTCATCCGGGACAGGGGTCCTACGAGCAGTACTTC. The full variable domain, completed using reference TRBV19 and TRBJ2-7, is DGGITQSPKYLFRKEGQNVTLSCEQNLNHDAMYWYRQDPGQGLRLIYYSQIVNDFQKGDIAEGYSVSREKKESFPLTVTSAQKNPTAFYLCASSHPGQGSYEQYFGPGTRLTVT.